Reported below is one TCR beta chain. Original processing notes: Amplified reference gene primers provided the basis for estimating nucleated cell counts. Clones were sequenced by immunoSEQ multiplex PCR, and TCRdb holds only the in-frame ones, with some missing. V and J calls plus clone size are reproduced from that table; the DNA served to infer D and trimming. This sample has more than 45,000 clones, with less than 90% found just once. The data originate from a study of blood T cell repertoires in COVID-19. Study context: Sites across the United States, Italy and Spain contributed samples from acute and convalescent COVID-19. PBMCs, B-cell-depleted T cells, or T cells provided the cDNA or gDNA that made up the material.

Sample: peripheral blood. The sequence derives from a human donor with active COVID-19. The donor label of this sample is uncertain.

CDR3 residues: CASSDSLNPDTQYF. The CDR3 region has the DNA TGTGCCAGTAGCGACTCGTTAAACCCGGATACGCAGTATTTT. The gene calls are TRBV19 and TRBJ2-3; D call uncertain. The CDR3 runs 14 residues. CDR1 and CDR2 (germline): LNHDA, SQIVND (reference sequence). V lost 6 bases to trimming and J lost 6 bases, with 16 bases between them.